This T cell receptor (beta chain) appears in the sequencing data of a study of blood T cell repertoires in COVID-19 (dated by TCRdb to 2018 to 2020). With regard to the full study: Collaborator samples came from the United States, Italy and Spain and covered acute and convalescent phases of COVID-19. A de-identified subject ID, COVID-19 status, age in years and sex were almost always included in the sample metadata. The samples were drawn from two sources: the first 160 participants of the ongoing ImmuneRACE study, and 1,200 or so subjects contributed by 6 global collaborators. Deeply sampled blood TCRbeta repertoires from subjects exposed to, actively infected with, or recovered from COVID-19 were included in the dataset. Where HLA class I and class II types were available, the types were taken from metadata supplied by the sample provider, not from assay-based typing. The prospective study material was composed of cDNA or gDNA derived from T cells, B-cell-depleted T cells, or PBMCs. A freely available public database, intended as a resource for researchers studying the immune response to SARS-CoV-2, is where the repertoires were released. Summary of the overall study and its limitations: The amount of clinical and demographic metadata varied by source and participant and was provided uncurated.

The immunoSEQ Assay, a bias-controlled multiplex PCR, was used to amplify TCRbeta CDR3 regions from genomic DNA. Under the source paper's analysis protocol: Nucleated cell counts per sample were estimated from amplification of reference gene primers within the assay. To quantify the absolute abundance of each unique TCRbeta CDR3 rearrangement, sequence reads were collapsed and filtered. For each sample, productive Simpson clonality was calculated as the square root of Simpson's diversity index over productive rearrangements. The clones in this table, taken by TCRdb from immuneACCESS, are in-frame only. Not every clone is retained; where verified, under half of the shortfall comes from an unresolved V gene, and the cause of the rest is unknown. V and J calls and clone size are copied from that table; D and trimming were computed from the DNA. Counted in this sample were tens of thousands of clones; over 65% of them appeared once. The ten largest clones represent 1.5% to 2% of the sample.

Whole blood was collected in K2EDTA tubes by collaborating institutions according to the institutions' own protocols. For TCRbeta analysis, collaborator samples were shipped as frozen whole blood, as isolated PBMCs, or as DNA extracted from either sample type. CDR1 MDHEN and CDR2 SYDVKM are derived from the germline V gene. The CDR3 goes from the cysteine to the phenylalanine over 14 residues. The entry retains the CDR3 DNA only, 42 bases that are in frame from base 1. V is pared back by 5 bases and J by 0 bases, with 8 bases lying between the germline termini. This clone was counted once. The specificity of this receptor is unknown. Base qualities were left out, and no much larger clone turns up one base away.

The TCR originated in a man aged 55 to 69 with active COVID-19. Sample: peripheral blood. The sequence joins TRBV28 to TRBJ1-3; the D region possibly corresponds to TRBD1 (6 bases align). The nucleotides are TGTGCCAGCAGTACAGGGTACTCTGGAAACACCATATATTTT. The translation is CASSTGYSGNTIYF.